A selection of T cell receptor beta chains follows, all from one sample in a study of blood T cell repertoires in COVID-19. Sequencing was performed with immunoSEQ multiplex PCR; in TCRdb, only in-frame clones are kept and a portion is missing. This table has approximately 300,000 clones, roughly nine tenths appearing once. The specimen sequenced was peripheral blood. The receptors were gathered from a woman in her forties or fifties who had recovered from COVID-19. Both conserved end residues are part of each CDR3. The order of the fields is V gene, CDR3 length, J gene, clone size, D gene, CDR3 DNA, CDR3 protein. D genes are given only for firm matches. Where a row states a size, it is once, few, many or the class of an expanded clone; other rows omit it.

V: TRBV19
length: 16
J: TRBJ1-1
size: NA
D: TRBD1
DNA: TGTGCCAGTAGTATATGGACAGGGGGCGCGAACACTGAAGCTTTCTTT
CDR3: CASSIWTGGANTEAFF

V: TRBV6-2/TRBV6-3
length: 14
J: TRBJ1-1
size: NA
D: TRBD1
DNA: TGTGCCAGCAGTTATGAGAGGGGGCTCACTGAAGCTTTCTTT
CDR3: CASSYERGLTEAFF

V: TRBV9
length: 14
J: TRBJ2-2
size: NA
D: TRBD1
DNA: TGTGCCAGCAGCGCCCGGACAGGCACCGGGGAGCTGTTTTTT
CDR3: CASSARTGTGELFF

V: TRBV11-2
length: 14
J: TRBJ2-5
size: NA
D: TRBD2
DNA: TGTGCCAGCAGCTCGCAAGCGGGGGGCGGGACCCAGTACTTC
CDR3: CASSSQAGGGTQYF

V: TRBV7-2
length: 17
J: TRBJ2-5
size: NA
D: TRBD1
DNA: TGTGCCAGCAGCTTGGACAGGGGCAACCTGTACCAAGAGACCCAGTACTTC
CDR3: CASSLDRGNLYQETQYF

V: TRBV6-6
length: 17
J: TRBJ2-1
size: NA
D: TRBD2
DNA: TGTGCCAGCAGTCCAGGACTAGCGGGGGGGTTATACAATGAGCAGTTCTTC
CDR3: CASSPGLAGGLYNEQFF

V: TRBV12-1
length: 14
J: TRBJ1-6
size: NA
D: NA
DNA: TGTGCCAGCAGCTCGGGACTCAATAATTCACCCCTCCACTTT
CDR3: CASSSGLNNSPLHF

V: TRBV7-2
length: 14
J: TRBJ2-2
size: NA
D: NA
DNA: TGTGCCAGCAGCTTTCAGACAACCACCGGGGAGCTGTTTTTT
CDR3: CASSFQTTTGELFF

V: TRBV7-3
length: 15
J: TRBJ2-2
size: NA
D: TRBD2
DNA: TGTGCCAGCAGCCCCATCGGGGGGATCACCGGGGAGCTGTTTTTT
CDR3: CASSPIGGITGELFF

V: TRBV10-3
length: 16
J: TRBJ1-2
size: NA
D: NA
DNA: TGTGCCATCAGTGAGGACCCGGCAGGGAGGCACTATGGCTACACCTTC
CDR3: CAISEDPAGRHYGYTF

V: TRBV27
length: 15
J: TRBJ2-7
size: NA
D: TRBD2
DNA: TGTGCCAGCAGTTCCCTAGCGGGAGCCTCGGGCGAGCAGTACTTC
CDR3: CASSSLAGASGEQYF

V: TRBV4-3
length: 13
J: TRBJ1-1
size: NA
D: NA
DNA: TGCGCCAGCAGCCAAGCCTGGGACAAGCCCGCTTTCTTT
CDR3: CASSQAWDKPAFF

V: TRBV5-1
length: 16
J: TRBJ1-5
size: NA
D: TRBD1
DNA: TGCGCCAGCAGCCCCGGACAGGGGAGAGGGATTCAGCCCCAGCATTTT
CDR3: CASSPGQGRGIQPQHF

V: TRBV5-1
length: 15
J: TRBJ2-3
size: NA
D: NA
DNA: TGCGCCAGCATCCCTGGGGGGGCCGGGTCTGAGACGCAGTATTTT
CDR3: CASIPGGAGSETQYF

V: TRBV25-1
length: 13
J: TRBJ1-5
size: NA
D: NA
DNA: TGTGCCAGCAGCAGGCACGGCAATCAGCCCCAGCATTTT
CDR3: CASSRHGNQPQHF

V: TRBV18
length: 15
J: TRBJ1-1
size: NA
D: NA
DNA: TGTGCCAGCTCAACCAGGGGCACGAGGAACACTGAAGCTTTCTTT
CDR3: CASSTRGTRNTEAFF

V: TRBV7-8
length: 17
J: TRBJ2-3
size: NA
D: TRBD2
DNA: TGTGCCAGCAGCTCTGTGAGGGGCGGGAGAAGCACAGATACGCAGTATTTT
CDR3: CASSSVRGGRSTDTQYF

V: TRBV7-9
length: 15
J: TRBJ2-4
size: NA
D: NA
DNA: TGTGCCAGCAGCTCAGCCGGAGAGGACAAAAACATTCAGTACTTC
CDR3: CASSSAGEDKNIQYF

V: TRBV11-3
length: 14
J: TRBJ2-1
size: NA
D: TRBD2
DNA: TGTGCCAGCAGCTTGGGGGGGACTGGGAATGAGCAGTTCTTC
CDR3: CASSLGGTGNEQFF

V: TRBV9
length: 24
J: TRBJ2-1
size: NA
D: TRBD2
DNA: TGTGCCAGCAGCTCCCGTGTTGCTAGCGGGGGGGTAGAGAGAAACCCGAGCTCCTACAATGAGCAGTTCTTC
CDR3: CASSSRVASGGVERNPSSYNEQFF

V: TRBV7-3
length: 13
J: TRBJ2-1
size: NA
D: NA
DNA: TGTGCCAGCAGCCGTGACAGAAACAATGAGCAGTTCTTC
CDR3: CASSRDRNNEQFF

V: TRBV20-1
length: 14
J: TRBJ1-3
size: NA
D: NA
DNA: TGCAGTGCTAGTGGACAGTCCTCTGGAAACACCATATATTTT
CDR3: CSASGQSSGNTIYF

V: TRBV9
length: 17
J: TRBJ1-6
size: NA
D: TRBD1
DNA: TGTGCCAGCAGCGAAGGATCCCCCGACAGGGTGAATTCACCCCTCCACTTT
CDR3: CASSEGSPDRVNSPLHF

V: TRBV29-1
length: 12
J: TRBJ1-5
size: NA
D: NA
DNA: TGCAGCGCTTCAGGTCTCGGTCAGCCCCAGCATTTT
CDR3: CSASGLGQPQHF

V: TRBV30
length: 15
J: TRBJ1-5
size: NA
D: TRBD1
DNA: TGTGCCTGGCAGCCGGGACAGTATAGCAATCAGCCCCAGCATTTT
CDR3: CAWQPGQYSNQPQHF

V: TRBV7-8
length: 14
J: TRBJ2-7
size: NA
D: TRBD1
DNA: TGTGCCAGCAGCCTGGGACAGGGAGTTGGGGAGCAGTACTTC
CDR3: CASSLGQGVGEQYF

V: TRBV6-4
length: 14
J: TRBJ2-2
size: NA
D: TRBD1
DNA: TGTGCCAGCAAGACAGGGGAACGAACCGGGGAGCTGTTTTTT
CDR3: CASKTGERTGELFF

V: TRBV6-4
length: 16
J: TRBJ2-3
size: NA
D: TRBD2
DNA: TGTGCCAGCAGACTAGCAGCGGGGCCCCTCACAGATACGCAGTATTTT
CDR3: CASRLAAGPLTDTQYF

V: TRBV18
length: 14
J: TRBJ1-5
size: NA
D: NA
DNA: TGTGCCAGCTCACTTTACAGAGAGTTGGGGCCCCAGCATTTT
CDR3: CASSLYRELGPQHF

V: TRBV2
length: 14
J: TRBJ2-4
size: NA
D: TRBD1
DNA: TGTGCCAGCAGGGAGGGACAGGTCACATACATTCAGTACTTC
CDR3: CASREGQVTYIQYF

V: TRBV6-2/TRBV6-3
length: 17
J: TRBJ1-1
size: NA
D: NA
DNA: TGTGCCAGCAGTTACTCTCCCGGGGGAGAGGGTGAAATTGAAGCTTTCTTT
CDR3: CASSYSPGGEGEIEAFF

V: TRBV27
length: 15
J: TRBJ2-7
size: NA
D: TRBD1
DNA: TGTGCCAGCAGTTACGAGGGACAGGGGCTATACGAGCAGTACTTC
CDR3: CASSYEGQGLYEQYF

V: TRBV19
length: 15
J: TRBJ1-2
size: NA
D: TRBD1
DNA: TGTGCCAGTAGTATCCAGGGACAGGGTCGCTATGGCTACACCTTC
CDR3: CASSIQGQGRYGYTF

V: TRBV2
length: 13
J: TRBJ1-2
size: NA
D: NA
DNA: TGTGCCAGCAGTACAGGGACCTCCTATGGCTACACCTTC
CDR3: CASSTGTSYGYTF

V: TRBV28
length: 16
J: TRBJ2-2
size: NA
D: NA
DNA: TGTGCCAGCAGACCAAACGGGGGGCCGAACACCGGGGAGCTGTTTTTT
CDR3: CASRPNGGPNTGELFF

V: TRBV4-1
length: 14
J: TRBJ1-1
size: NA
D: NA
DNA: TGCGCCAGCAGCCAAGAGGGTTGGGGAGGGGTCGCTTTCTTT
CDR3: CASSQEGWGGVAFF

V: TRBV29-1
length: 11
J: TRBJ2-7
size: NA
D: TRBD1
DNA: TGCAGCGTGGGACAGCCCTACGAGCAGTACTTC
CDR3: CSVGQPYEQYF

V: TRBV19
length: 15
J: TRBJ1-5
size: once
D: TRBD1
DNA: TGTGCCAGTACCGACAGGGGTCAATTCAATCAGCCCCAGCATTTT
CDR3: CASTDRGQFNQPQHF

V: TRBV3-1/TRBV3-2
length: 16
J: TRBJ1-2
size: NA
D: TRBD1
DNA: TGTGCCAGCAGCCGTTCCCCCGGGACAGGGACCTATGGCTACACCTTC
CDR3: CASSRSPGTGTYGYTF

V: TRBV19
length: 15
J: TRBJ1-6
size: many
D: TRBD1
DNA: TGTGCCAGTAGCCAACAGGGGGGTGCGGATTCACCCCTCCACTTT
CDR3: CASSQQGGADSPLHF

V: TRBV5-1
length: 15
J: TRBJ1-3
size: NA
D: NA
DNA: TGCGCCAGCAGCTTGGCTCTGAGCTCTGGAAACACCATATATTTT
CDR3: CASSLALSSGNTIYF

V: TRBV2
length: 14
J: TRBJ1-2
size: NA
D: NA
DNA: TGTGCCAGCAGTTATACTGGGGAGAACTATGGCTACACCTTC
CDR3: CASSYTGENYGYTF

V: TRBV5-1
length: 16
J: TRBJ2-1
size: NA
D: TRBD2
DNA: TGCGCCAGCAGCTCCCCACTAGCGGGGGCCTACAATGAGCAGTTCTTC
CDR3: CASSSPLAGAYNEQFF

V: TRBV30
length: 16
J: TRBJ2-5
size: NA
D: TRBD2
DNA: TGTGCCTGGAGTGTCCTGGCTAGCGGGAGACGGGAGACCCAGTACTTC
CDR3: CAWSVLASGRRETQYF

V: TRBV10-3
length: 14
J: TRBJ2-7
size: NA
D: TRBD1
DNA: TGTGCCATCAGCCCACAGGGGCGGTCCTACGAGCAGTACTTC
CDR3: CAISPQGRSYEQYF

V: TRBV27
length: 15
J: TRBJ2-5
size: NA
D: TRBD2
DNA: TGTGCCAGCAGTTTAGGGACTAGCGGGAGAGAGACCCAGTACTTC
CDR3: CASSLGTSGRETQYF

V: TRBV30
length: 16
J: TRBJ1-2
size: NA
D: NA
DNA: TGTGCCTGGAGTCGGCAGGGCAAAATTTTAAACTATGGCTACACCTTC
CDR3: CAWSRQGKILNYGYTF

V: TRBV19
length: 16
J: TRBJ1-6
size: NA
D: NA
DNA: TGTGCCAGTAGTCAGGAGGGACGCTCGGTATGGTCACCCCTCCACTTT
CDR3: CASSQEGRSVWSPLHF

V: TRBV27
length: 15
J: TRBJ2-1
size: many
D: TRBD2
DNA: TGTGCCAGCACTAATCGACTAGCGGGTTACAATGAGCAGTTCTTC
CDR3: CASTNRLAGYNEQFF

V: TRBV6-6
length: 14
J: TRBJ1-5
size: NA
D: NA
DNA: TGTGCCAGCAGCGCTGCGGGGGGTAATCAGCCCCAGCATTTT
CDR3: CASSAAGGNQPQHF

V: TRBV5-1
length: 15
J: TRBJ2-7
size: few
D: NA
DNA: TGCGCCAGCAGCAGTCCCTTCCGCGGGGATAACGAGCAGTACTTC
CDR3: CASSSPFRGDNEQYF

V: TRBV28
length: 14
J: TRBJ1-2
size: NA
D: NA
DNA: TGTGCCAGCAGGTTAGCAGGGAAAGGCTATGGCTACACCTTC
CDR3: CASRLAGKGYGYTF

V: TRBV6-5
length: 13
J: TRBJ1-1
size: NA
D: NA
DNA: TGTGCCAGCAGTCAACAGGGGAACACTGAAGCTTTCTTT
CDR3: CASSQQGNTEAFF

V: TRBV7-2
length: 15
J: TRBJ2-7
size: NA
D: TRBD1
DNA: TGTGCCAGCAGCTTGAGCGCCGGGACAGCCTACGAGCAGTACTTC
CDR3: CASSLSAGTAYEQYF

V: TRBV30
length: 14
J: TRBJ2-3
size: NA
D: NA
DNA: TGTGCCTGGGCCGTTAAAGGGGGCACAGATACGCAGTATTTT
CDR3: CAWAVKGGTDTQYF

V: TRBV7-9
length: 16
J: TRBJ1-2
size: NA
D: NA
DNA: TGTGCCAGCAGCTCTGACACGAAGGGGCGGATTTATGGCTACACCTTC
CDR3: CASSSDTKGRIYGYTF

V: TRBV3-1/TRBV3-2
length: 13
J: TRBJ1-2
size: NA
D: NA
DNA: TGTGCCAGCAGGCACGGGGGTAACTATGGCTACACCTTC
CDR3: CASRHGGNYGYTF